Each of the 9 T cell receptor beta chains below was sequenced from the same sample in a study of beta chain features in type 1 diabetes. Study results and limitations: Type 1 diabetes patients had TCRB CDR3s that were shorter (moderately but significantly so) in all four CD4+ subsets.

The antigens these receptors bind are not known. cDNA synthesis used the whole RNA isolate, giving expressed TCRB sequences. This table comes from immunoSEQ multiplex PCR, and its TCRdb copy is limited to in-frame clones, with some not included. The sample includes under 300,000 clones, 14% seen only once; the top ten take approximately 0.02%. Source material: naive CD4+ T cells from blood. These receptors were obtained from a man between 25 and 39 years old with type 1 diabetes.

This clone has a handful of counts. An end of the junction differs from the germline gene, which may be a read error. The chain links TRBV11-2 to TRBJ1-3; the D is unclear. CDR3 length: 11 residues. Germline V CDR1 and CDR2: SGHAT, FQNNGV. The DNA of the CDR3 is TGTGCCAGCAGCGACTTCACCATCATGCATTTT. Translating it yields CASSDFTIMHF.

The chain joins TRBV6-1 to TRBJ1-2, with a weak D call TRBD1 (5 bases). Per the germline V gene, CDR1 is MNHNS and CDR2 is SASEGT. V was cut by 0 bases and J by 4 bases, with 9 bases left in between. This CDR3 spans 14 amino acids. The DNA for the CDR3 is TGTGCCAGCAGTGAAGCCGCAGGGCTCTATGGCTACACCTTC. Its protein is CASSEAAGLYGYTF.

The rearrangement uses TRBV9 and TRBJ2-7, with 13 bases lining up with TRBD2. Germline V gene lookup returns CDR1 SGDLS and CDR2 YYNGEE. The CDR3 runs to 16 residues. V dropped 3 bases and J dropped 0; count of bases not matched to a gene: 3. CDR3 sequence: CASSAGTSGNSYEQYF. CDR3 coding DNA: TGTGCCAGCAGCGCCGGGACTAGCGGGAACTCCTACGAGCAGTACTTC.

Written as DNA, the CDR3 is TGTGCCAGCAGTGGGACTAGCGTTTGGTTCTTC. It codes for CASSGTSVWFF. The V call is TRBV2, the J call TRBJ2-1, with TRBD2 identical over 9 bases. Germline V lookup: CDR1 SNHLY, CDR2 FYNNEI. This CDR3 has 11 amino acids. Trimming took 4 bases from V and 15 from J; bases not matched to a gene: 4.

This clone was seen a handful of times. The chain joins TRBV29-1 to TRBJ2-7; possibly TRBD1 for D (5 bases). With 7 bases removed from V and 2 bases from J, the gap between germline ends came to 15 bases. The CDR3 covers 13 residues. CDR1 SQVTM and CDR2 ANQGSEA come from the germline V gene. The CDR3 DNA reads as TGCAGCGCTCCGAAGGGGCCAGCCTACGAGCAGTACTTC. Its translation is CSAPKGPAYEQYF.

The V and J genes are TRBV6-5 and TRBJ1-2; D might be TRBD1 (6 bases). Trimming removed 0 bases at V and 7 bases at J, with 15 bases between. Germline assignment: CDR1 MNHEY and CDR2 SVGAGI. The length of the CDR3 is 15 residues. This CDR3 reads CASSYSSVQGFGYTF. The CDR3 DNA reads as TGTGCCAGCAGTTACTCGTCGGTGCAGGGGTTTGGCTACACCTTC.

The V call is TRBV5-4, the J call TRBJ2-1; 10 bases align to TRBD2. CDR3 length equals 15 residues. Losses at the gene ends were 0 bases for V and 9 bases for J; bases not matched to a gene: 6. Germline lookup yields CDR1 SGHNT and CDR2 YYREEE (reference sequence). This CDR3 is CASSLELAGTGEQFF. Written as DNA, the CDR3 is TGTGCCAGCAGCTTGGAACTAGCGGGGACGGGTGAGCAGTTCTTC.

This clone was found a few times. V usage is TRBV9 and J usage is TRBJ2-3; the D gene is possibly TRBD1 (5 bases). Trimming left V 0 bases short and J 5 bases short, with 7 bases between. The CDR3 runs to 13 residues. Germline CDR1 and CDR2: SGDLS and YYNGEE. CDR3 bases: TGTGCCAGCAGCGTAGGGGGCGTAGATACGCAGTATTTT. Its protein is CASSVGGVDTQYF.

Only a few counts were recorded for this clone. The chain carries TRBV5-6 and TRBJ2-1; weak D call: TRBD2 (6 bases). V was pared by 2 bases and J by 8 bases, with 17 bases between. The CDR3 is 15 amino acids. Per germline, CDR1 SGHDT and CDR2 YYEEEE. CDR3 sequence reads: CASSLRAGGIDEQFF. CDR3 bases: TGTGCCAGCAGCTTAAGAGCGGGCGGAATCGATGAGCAGTTCTTC.